These 23 T cell receptor beta chains were all obtained from the same sample, sequenced in a study of identical twins (dated by TCRdb to 2016 to 2017). The protocol used for the library was 5' RACE. TCRdb lists the instrument as Illumina HiSeq 2000. The public reads were run again by TCRdb, first through fastp at Q25 and then through MiXCR, and only productive beta chains were kept. Each CDR3 protein appears once, grouped with its most common genes and DNA. This sample is represented by 650,000 to 750,000 distinct CDR3 sequences; 21% of them were singletons. 4.3% of the sample rests with the top ten. These data are also associated with another study on T cells expressing NK-cell markers.

The sequencing sample was made of PBMCs. Receptors originate from a woman between 18 and 29 years old in good health.

This clonotype was detected a few times. The chain couples TRBV20-1 to TRBJ1-5; weak D call: TRBD1 (5 bases). Germline-derived CDR1 and CDR2 are DFQATT and SNEGSKA (reference sequence). The CDR3 sequence is 13 residues long. The V end was cut by 6 bases, the J end by 3 bases, with 12 bases between. Here the CDR3 DNA reads TGCAGTGCACTTGACAGCCTCAATCAGCCCCAGCATTTT. This gives the protein CSALDSLNQPQHF.

This clonotype has a handful of counts. V and J are TRBV27 and TRBJ1-3; D might be TRBD1 (5 bases). With 2 bases removed from V and 0 bases from J, the gap between germline ends came to 8 bases. The CDR3 is 15 amino acids. CDR1 and CDR2 (germline): MNHEY, SMNVEV (reference sequence). The DNA for the CDR3 is TGTGCCAGCAGTTTAGGGGGACTCTCTGGAAACACCATATATTTT. It specifies CASSLGGLSGNTIYF.

This clonotype was seen a handful of times. This chain joins TRBV12-3 or TRBV12-4 and TRBJ1-2; D is unclear. The CDR3 has 14 amino acids. The germline V and J ends were trimmed by 6 bases and 4 bases, with 15 bases remaining between them. The CDR3 sequence is CASSQRRQIYGYTF. CDR3 bases: TGTGCCAGCAGCCAGCGGCGGCAGATCTATGGCTACACCTTC.

V is TRBV5-1 and J is TRBJ2-5; D gene uncertain. This CDR3 is 14 amino acids long. The germline gives CDR1 SGHRS, CDR2 YFSETQ. The V and J ends lost 0 bases and 4 bases respectively, with 10 bases between them. This CDR3 is CASSLVPVRETQYF. CDR3 in DNA: TGCGCCAGCAGCTTGGTTCCCGTCCGAGAGACCCAGTACTTC.

The sample holds a few counts of this clonotype. The rearrangement links TRBV27 to TRBJ2-1, with TRBD2 matching 11 bases. V trimming: 3 bases; J trimming: 7 bases; junction bases outside the gene matches: 5. Germline V gene sequence: CDR1 MNHEY, CDR2 SMNVEV (reference sequence). The CDR3 is 15 amino acids. The CDR3 coding sequence is TGTGCCAGCAGTTTCCGACTAGCGGGAATAAATGAGCAGTTCTTC. Protein sequence: CASSFRLAGINEQFF.

The rearrangement links TRBV5-1 to TRBJ2-7, with 8 bases matching TRBD1. The CDR3 covers 15 residues. Trimming cost V 4 bases and J 3 bases; bases outside gene matches: 9. Germline V gene lookup returns CDR1 SGHRS and CDR2 YFSETQ. The CDR3 is CASSAYGQGNYEQYF. For the CDR3, the DNA is TGCGCCAGCAGCGCCTACGGACAGGGTAACTACGAGCAGTACTTC.

The rearrangement uses TRBV3-1 and TRBJ2-2; D unclear. The germline V gene has CDR1 LGHDT and CDR2 YNNKEL (reference sequence). Trimming removed 6 bases from V and 6 bases from J, with 17 bases in between. The CDR3 sequence is 15 residues long. The CDR3 here is CASSTQSIRAGELFF. CDR3 coding DNA: TGTGCCAGCAGTACACAGTCAATTAGGGCCGGGGAGCTGTTTTTT.

V is TRBV6-2 or TRBV6-3 and J is TRBJ2-2, with D perhaps given as TRBD1 or TRBD2 (5 bases each). CDR1 is MNHEY and CDR2 is SVGEGT in the germline V gene. Trimming cost V 8 bases and J 3 bases, with 10 bases left between them. The CDR3 extends over 13 amino acids. The CDR3 sequence: CASHMGDTGELFF. CDR3 DNA sequence: TGTGCCAGCCATATGGGGGACACCGGGGAGCTGTTTTTT.

This clonotype occurred a few times. V and J are TRBV15 and TRBJ2-7; D gene uncertain. Trimming took off 5 bases at V and 4 bases at J, with 18 bases between the two ends. This CDR3 comprises 15 residues. In germline, CDR1 is LNHNV, CDR2 YYDKDF (reference sequence). The CDR3 DNA is TGTGCCACCAGCTTAGAACCCTCTCCAATTTACGAGCAGTACTTC. Translation gives CATSLEPSPIYEQYF.

J is TRBJ2-1 and V is TRBV6-2 or TRBV6-3, with TRBD2 matching over 11 bases. This CDR3 is built from 21 residues. V trimming: 6 bases; J trimming: 2 bases; junction bases outside the gene matches: 21. Germline values: CDR1 MNHEY, CDR2 SVGEGT. As DNA, the CDR3 is TGTGCCAGCAGATCCTATCCTTGGCCGGGACTAGCGGCGAATCCCTACAATGAGCAGTTCTTC. This codes for CASRSYPWPGLAANPYNEQFF.

The chain couples TRBV12-3 or TRBV12-4 to TRBJ1-5; D remains ambiguous. The V end lost 1 base, the J end lost 4 bases, and 8 bases lay between the germline ends. This CDR3 has 14 residues. The CDR3 loop reads CASSLVTVNQPQHF. As DNA, the CDR3 is TGTGCCAGCAGTTTAGTTACAGTAAATCAGCCCCAGCATTTT.

This clonotype came up a few times. This chain links TRBV4-3 with TRBJ1-1; D remains ambiguous. Germline values: CDR1 LGHNA, CDR2 YSLEER. This CDR3 has 15 residues. V lost 4 bases and J lost 5, with 17 bases in between. CDR3 loop: CASSLVVREGTEAFF. CDR3 in DNA: TGCGCCAGCAGCCTAGTAGTTAGGGAGGGTACTGAAGCTTTCTTT.

This clonotype was seen a few times. CDR3: CASVEGLAVPEQFF. The CDR3 nucleotides are TGTGCCAGCGTTGAGGGACTAGCGGTTCCTGAGCAGTTCTTC. The V call is TRBV12-3 or TRBV12-4, the J call TRBJ2-1; 11 bases line up with TRBD2. Trimming took 8 bases from V and 9 from J; bases not matched to a gene: 9. This CDR3 comprises 14 residues.

The table lists this clonotype with a few counts. The chain links TRBV4-3 to TRBJ2-3; 10 nucleotides line up with TRBD2. The germline V gene encodes CDR1 LGHNA and CDR2 YSLEER. This CDR3 has 16 amino acids. J gave up 0 bases and V 4 bases, and 4 bases lay outside the gene matches. CDR3 sequence (DNA): TGCGCCAGCAGCCTCGGGACTAGCGTTAGCACAGATACGCAGTATTTT. This encodes CASSLGTSVSTDTQYF.

This clonotype appeared many times. The rearrangement uses TRBV20-1 and TRBJ2-5; D call uncertain. The CDR3 runs 15 residues. V was pared by 4 bases and J by 2 bases, with 17 bases between. The germline V gene encodes CDR1 DFQATT and CDR2 SNEGSKA (reference sequence). In DNA, the CDR3 is TGCAGTGCTACGAGTACCGGCAGGCGTCAAGAGACCCAGTACTTC. Amino acids: CSATSTGRRQETQYF.

This clonotype showed up many times. This sequence joins TRBV20-1 and TRBJ1-6; D is unclear. Germline CDR1 reads DFQATT; CDR2 reads SNEGSKA (reference sequence). V shed 0 bases and J shed 10 bases, with 7 bases lying between them. This CDR3 is built from 12 residues. CDR3 sequence: CSAREGSSPLHF. CDR3 nucleotide sequence: TGCAGTGCTAGAGAAGGTAGCTCACCCCTCCACTTT.

This clonotype was seen only a few times. CDR3: CASNERLNTEAFF. CDR3 bases: TGTGCCAGCAACGAGAGATTGAACACTGAAGCTTTCTTT. The rearrangement joins TRBV12-3 or TRBV12-4 to TRBJ1-1; D call uncertain. The V end lost 7 bases, the J end lost 0 bases, and 9 bases lay between the germline ends. This CDR3 has 13 residues.

The chain employs TRBV29-1 and TRBJ2-2; D is unclear. Germline CDR1 and CDR2: SQVTM and ANQGSEA. Trimming took 3 bases from V and 0 from J, leaving 11 bases between them. The CDR3 covers 15 residues. CDR3 DNA sequence: TGCAGCGTTGAGGTTGGCTCAGCGAACACCGGGGAGCTGTTTTTT. It specifies CSVEVGSANTGELFF.

This clonotype was seen ten or more times. The V call is TRBV11-2, the J call TRBJ2-5; D remains ambiguous. In germline, CDR1 is SGHAT, CDR2 FQNNGV. The CDR3 runs 13 residues. The V and J ends lost 5 bases and 4 bases respectively, with 11 bases between them. The CDR3 is CASSPAVRETQYF. CDR3 coding DNA: TGTGCCAGCAGCCCCGCCGTCCGAGAGACCCAGTACTTC.

The rearrangement uses TRBV20-1 and TRBJ2-1; D tentatively reads TRBD1 or TRBD2 (5 bases each). Trimming removed 3 bases from V and 8 bases from J, with 11 bases in between. This CDR3 comprises 12 residues. Germline CDR1 reads DFQATT; CDR2 reads SNEGSKA (reference sequence). The CDR3 DNA is TGCAGTGCTAGCCTACGGGGCGATGAGCAGTTCTTC. This encodes CSASLRGDEQFF.

At least ten counts were recorded for this clonotype. The CDR3 DNA reads as TGTGCCAGCAGTCCGATCTTAGCGGGCGGTAATGAGCAGTTCTTC. It is translated as CASSPILAGGNEQFF. The chain employs TRBV12-3 or TRBV12-4 and TRBJ2-1, with 7 bases matching TRBD2. The CDR3 is 15 residues long. V lost 5 bases, J lost 7 bases, and 11 bases stayed unmatched.

This clonotype was detected ten times or more. The chain links TRBV6-5 to TRBJ1-3; D ambiguous. The CDR3 runs 14 residues. Germline CDR1 is MNHEY and CDR2 is SVGAGI. Trimming cost V 4 bases and J 2 bases, with 9 bases left between them. The CDR3 sequence is CASSSQTTGNTIYF. In DNA, the CDR3 is TGTGCCAGCAGTTCCCAGACGACTGGAAACACCATATATTTT.

The chain employs TRBV29-1 and TRBJ2-4, with a weak D call TRBD1 (6 bases). Trimming stripped 5 bases from V and 7 bases from J, with 9 bases between. This CDR3 comprises 11 residues. CDR1 is SQVTM, CDR2 ANQGSEA, per germline. The CDR3 bases are TGCAGCGTTACTAGGGGGAACATTCAGTACTTC. It yields the protein CSVTRGNIQYF. Filled out from reference TRBV29-1 and TRBJ2-4, the complete variable domain reads SAVISQKPSRDICQRGTSLTIQCQVDSQVTMMFWYRQQPGQSLTLIATANQGSEATYESGFVIDKFPISRPNLTFSTLTVSNMSPEDSSIYLCSVTRGNIQYFGAGTRLSVL.